This record concerns one TCR beta chain sequence. Only in-frame clones appear in the TCRdb table, and some are missing; sequencing was by immunoSEQ multiplex PCR. The profile shows around 100,000 clones, under 95% of them singletons. CDR1 is SGHTA, CDR2 FQGNSA, per germline. CDR3 length: 17 amino acids. Trimming removed 1 base from V and 3 bases from J; junction bases left unmatched: 7. The sample comes from a study of control samples from healthy donors and cancer patients. The clonotype was recovered from a woman aged 18-29 years in good health. Sequencing was performed on blood. The V and J genes are TRBV7-2 and TRBJ2-2; 8 nucleotides align to TRBD1. CDR3 region: CASSLGRGPVYTGELFF. The CDR3 DNA reads as TGTGCCAGCAGCTTAGGCAGGGGGCCGGTGTACACCGGGGAGCTGTTTTTT.